Below, one T cell receptor beta chain is given with its context. Per the original data handling: Amplified reference gene primers provided the basis for estimating nucleated cell counts. Clones were sequenced by immunoSEQ multiplex PCR, and TCRdb holds only the in-frame ones, with some missing. D and trimming come from the DNA, and the V and J calls and clone size come from that table. Seen here are 60,000 to 65,000 clones, around 85% observed once, and the top ten hold about 20%. The data derive from a study of blood T cell repertoires in COVID-19. Study-wide background: Acute and convalescent COVID-19 samples came from the United States, Italy and Spain. The cDNA or gDNA used as material had been derived from T cells, B-cell-depleted T cells, or PBMCs.

The TCR comes from a man in his sixties with acute or convalescent COVID-19. The sequencing sample was made of peripheral blood.

CDR3 sequence: CASSHGTGESGEQFF. For the CDR3, the DNA is TGTGCCAGCAGCCATGGGACAGGGGAGTCCGGTGAGCAGTTCTTC. The rearrangement uses TRBV27 and TRBJ2-1; 10 positions agree with TRBD1. Germline CDR1 and CDR2: MNHEY and SMNVEV (reference sequence). Germline trimming cut 6 bases from V and 9 bases from J; bases unmatched to any gene: 11. The CDR3 is 15 amino acids.